This T cell receptor beta chain was retrieved from a study of cytomegalovirus exposure and HLA in healthy donors. General study findings and limits: V- and J-gene trimming in TCR beta was tied to a missense DCLRE1C variant by an analysis performed later. The majority of TCR sequences were rare, yet some public TCRs appeared in many donors.

Healthy bone marrow donors supplied every sample. The CDR3 loop spans 11 amino acids. Trimming left V 4 bases short and J 8 bases short, with 11 bases between. Germline CDR1 is SQVTM and CDR2 is ANQGSEA. Primers: 60 Vbeta forward and 13 Jbeta reverse. The method was immunoSEQ multiplex PCR; TCRdb's version includes in-frame clones alone and lacks a portion of them. Of approximately 220,000 clones listed, approximately 88% are singletons. Concerning this clone itself: No antigen is known for it.

The TCR sequence derives from a boy under 10 years old in good health and CMV-seronegative. V is TRBV29-1 and J is TRBJ1-1; D call uncertain. The specimen was PBMCs. In nucleotides, the CDR3 is TGCAGCGTTGTTTCCCCATCCGAAGCTTTCTTT. It codes for CSVVSPSEAFF.